Following are 27 T cell receptor beta chains from one sample sequenced in a study of cytomegalovirus exposure and HLA in healthy donors. PCR employed 60 Vbeta and 13 Jbeta primers. Sequencing was performed with immunoSEQ multiplex PCR; in TCRdb, only in-frame clones are kept and a portion is missing. The sample holds tens of thousands of clones, 70% to 85% seen once. Sequenced: PBMCs. The receptors come from a woman in her forties or fifties in good health and CMV-seropositive.

A single count supports this clone. The chain links TRBV2 to TRBJ2-5, with D unresolved. The germline V and J ends were trimmed by 4 bases and 2 bases, with 14 bases remaining between them. The CDR3 contains 15 residues. Germline V gene data show CDR1 as SNHLY and CDR2 as FYNNEI. The CDR3 loop is CASSGLLARQETQYF. The CDR3 region has the DNA TGTGCCAGCAGTGGATTACTCGCCCGACAAGAGACCCAGTACTTC.

The chain links TRBV4-3 to TRBJ2-2, with 9 positions matching TRBD1. Looked up from germline, CDR1 is LGHNA and CDR2 is YSLEER. The CDR3 has 16 amino acids. V gave up 0 bases and J gave up 6 bases; unmatched junction bases: 5. The CDR3 DNA follows: TGCGCCAGCAGCCAAGATCGGACAGGGGTTTCCGGGGAGCTGTTTTTT. This sequence encodes CASSQDRTGVSGELFF.

This chain joins TRBV27 and TRBJ2-7; TRBD1 agrees at 7 bases. This CDR3 has 15 residues. V lost 6 bases to trimming and J lost 2 bases; unmatched junction nucleotides: 10. Germline V lookup: CDR1 MNHEY, CDR2 SMNVEV (reference sequence). CDR3: CASSKGTTGPYEQYF. The CDR3 region has the DNA TGTGCCAGCAGCAAGGGTACGACAGGGCCCTACGAGCAGTACTTC.

The chain employs TRBV27 and TRBJ2-2; 10 bases are shared with TRBD2. Germline V lookup: CDR1 MNHEY, CDR2 SMNVEV (reference sequence). The J segment lost 7 bases and the V segment lost 5 bases, leaving 7 bases of the junction unmatched. CDR3 length: 15 residues. In DNA form, the CDR3 reads TGTGCCAGCAGTCCTCTAGCGGGAGCGGGCGGGGAGCTGTTTTTT. It specifies CASSPLAGAGGELFF.

The chain recombines TRBV2 with TRBJ2-3; TRBD2 aligns across 8 bases. Per the germline V gene, CDR1 is SNHLY and CDR2 is FYNNEI. The CDR3 has 13 residues. Trimming cost V 10 bases and J 7 bases; bases outside gene matches: 10. The CDR3 loop reads CAINSGGVNTQYF. CDR3 nucleotides: TGTGCCATTAACAGCGGGGGCGTGAATACGCAGTATTTT.

This clone was seen just once. V gene TRBV4-2 combines with J gene TRBJ1-2; D is unclear. This CDR3 contains 14 residues. Trimming took off 0 bases at V and 3 bases at J, with 8 bases between the two ends. Germline CDR1 is LGHNA and CDR2 is YNFKEQ. This CDR3 is CASSQDPGDYGYTF. For the CDR3, the DNA is TGTGCCAGCAGCCAAGACCCCGGGGACTATGGCTACACCTTC.

V usage is TRBV2 and J usage is TRBJ2-5, with 12 bases lining up with TRBD2. J was trimmed by 6 bases and V by 6 bases; bases with no gene match: 5. Germline lookup yields CDR1 SNHLY and CDR2 FYNNEI. The CDR3 extends over 14 amino acids. The CDR3 DNA follows: TGTGCCAGCAGAGGACTAGCGGGACAGCAGACCCAGTACTTC. Translated: CASRGLAGQQTQYF.

This sequence joins TRBV29-1 and TRBJ2-1, with 9 bases aligning to TRBD2. The CDR3 totals 14 residues. Trimming at V came to 8 bases and at J to 4 bases, leaving 9 bases not matched to a gene. CDR1 and CDR2 (germline): SQVTM, ANQGSEA. The CDR3 coding sequence is TGCAGCTCACTTAGCGGGAGTAGGTACAATGAGCAGTTCTTC. Its protein product is CSSLSGSRYNEQFF.

V usage is TRBV7-9 and J usage is TRBJ1-2; possibly TRBD1 for D (6 bases). The CDR3 covers 16 residues. Germline CDR1 reads SEHNR; CDR2 reads FQNEAQ (reference sequence). V dropped 0 bases and J dropped 0 bases, with 11 bases sitting between them. The CDR3 protein is CASSLAGGGTNYGYTF. As DNA, the CDR3 is TGTGCCAGCAGCTTAGCGGGAGGGGGTACTAACTATGGCTACACCTTC.

Comment on this clone: No conserved phenylalanine or tryptophan is present at the end of the CDR3, so a read error is the likely explanation. It is unclear where the CDR3 begins or ends on the DNA, so no DNA is shown, and the CDR3 is as TCRdb lists it. The chain carries TRBV20-1 and TRBJ1-2; the DNA was not compared with TRBD1, the D call given in the table. Termini included, the CDR3 measures 11 amino acids. From germline, CDR1 is DFQATT and CDR2 SNEGSKA (reference sequence). CDR3 region: CSARGTGALQI.

The genes are TRBV28 and TRBJ1-4; 10 bases align to TRBD1. The CDR3 sequence is 16 residues long. Germline CDR1 MDHEN, CDR2 SYDVKM. The ends lost 2 bases at V and 8 bases at J; junction bases unmatched: 8. The CDR3 nucleotides read TGTGCCAGCAGTTTACATCCCCGGACAGGGGGGGAAAAACTGTTTTTT. Encoded protein: CASSLHPRTGGEKLFF. Using reference TRBV28 and TRBJ1-4 for the parts outside the CDR3, the full variable domain is DVKVTQSSRYLVKRTGEKVFLECVQDMDHENMFWYRQDPGLGLRLIYFSYDVKMKEKGDIPEGYSVSREKKERFSLILESASTNQTSMYLCASSLHPRTGGEKLFFGSGTQLSVL.

The DNA of the CDR3 is TGCAGTGCTACATCCCCCTACGAGCAGTACTTC. Its translation is CSATSPYEQYF. The genes are TRBV20-1 and TRBJ2-7; D is unclear. Germline values: CDR1 DFQATT, CDR2 SNEGSKA (reference sequence). Trimming cost V 4 bases and J 2 bases, with 6 bases left between them. This CDR3 region has 11 residues.

The chain is built from TRBV7-6 and TRBJ2-7; 8 positions match TRBD2. The germline V gene has CDR1 SGHVS and CDR2 FNYEAQ. Trimming cost V 1 base and J 3 bases; bases outside gene matches: 8. The CDR3 sequence is 16 residues long. This CDR3 reads CASSLVTGGPSYEQYF. CDR3 coding DNA: TGTGCCAGCAGCTTAGTGACGGGAGGGCCGAGCTACGAGCAGTACTTC.

This rearrangement joins TRBV9 to TRBJ1-4; the match to TRBD1 covers 7 bases. The V gene's germline CDR1 is SGDLS and CDR2 YYNGEE. Trimming took 3 bases from V and 6 from J; bases not matched to a gene: 8. The CDR3 extends over 15 amino acids. The CDR3 coding sequence is TGTGCCAGCAGCGCGGACAGGCGGAGGGATGAAAAACTGTTTTTT. This sequence encodes CASSADRRRDEKLFF.

This clone has just one count. The chain combines TRBV15 with TRBJ2-7; D may be TRBD2 (5 bases). Germline V gives CDR1 LNHNV, CDR2 YYDKDF (reference sequence). The length of the CDR3 is 15 residues. Trimming took off 0 bases at V and 6 bases at J, with 15 bases between the two ends. CDR3 loop: CATSRDPQAASEQYF. The CDR3 nucleotides are TGTGCCACCAGCAGAGATCCTCAAGCGGCGAGCGAGCAGTACTTC.

The chain carries TRBV18 and TRBJ1-3, with TRBD1 identical over 8 bases. CDR1 KGHSH and CDR2 LQKENI come from the germline V gene. V lost 2 bases to trimming and J lost 2 bases; unmatched junction nucleotides: 2. There are 15 residues in the CDR3. CDR3 DNA: TGTGCCAGCTCACCAACGACAGGGGCTGGAAACACCATATATTTT. Translated: CASSPTTGAGNTIYF.

This chain connects TRBV29-1 to TRBJ1-1; 10 nucleotides match TRBD1. This CDR3 comprises 16 residues. CDR1 is SQVTM, CDR2 ANQGSEA, per germline. Trimming took 7 bases from V and 0 from J; bases not matched to a gene: 11. The CDR3 reads CSATRTGGYMNTEAFF. For the CDR3, the DNA is TGCAGCGCAACTAGGACAGGGGGATACATGAACACTGAAGCTTTCTTT. The entire variable domain, with the rest obtained from reference TRBV29-1 and TRBJ1-1, is as follows: SAVISQKPSRDICQRGTSLTIQCQVDSQVTMMFWYRQQPGQSLTLIATANQGSEATYESGFVIDKFPISRPNLTFSTLTVSNMSPEDSSIYLCSATRTGGYMNTEAFFGQGTRLTVV.

The J gene is TRBJ1-5, the V gene TRBV6-1, with D possibly matching TRBD1 (6 bases). Germline CDR1 is MNHNS and CDR2 is SASEGT. Trimming shortened V by 6 bases and J by 3 bases, and 15 bases separated the two germline ends. The CDR3 is 15 residues long. This chain's CDR3 is CASRADRIFNQPQHF. The CDR3 DNA reads TGTGCCAGCAGAGCCGACAGGATTTTCAATCAGCCCCAGCATTTT.

The chain is built from TRBV19 and TRBJ1-1; 7 bases agree with TRBD1. Losses at the gene ends were 8 bases for V and 12 bases for J; bases not matched to a gene: 12. The CDR3 runs 12 residues. The germline gives CDR1 LNHDA, CDR2 SQIVND (reference sequence). CDR3: CASFQGDQGPFF. The CDR3 DNA reads as TGTGCCAGTTTCCAGGGGGACCAGGGTCCTTTCTTT.

The rearrangement uses TRBV28 and TRBJ1-3; D ambiguous. This CDR3 is 15 amino acids long. Germline V lookup: CDR1 MDHEN, CDR2 SYDVKM. Trimming removed 4 bases from V and 5 bases from J, with 15 bases in between. The CDR3: CASSSNLERRNTIYF. CDR3 nucleotide sequence: TGTGCCAGCAGTTCTAACTTGGAGCGGAGAAACACCATATATTTT.

This chain uses TRBV10-1 with TRBJ2-7; TRBD2 matches 12 bases. CDR3 size: 13 residues. V lost 9 bases and J lost 5; bases outside the gene matches: 5. The germline V gene encodes CDR1 WNHNN and CDR2 SYGVQD (reference sequence). The CDR3 DNA follows: TGCGCCAGACGTGGACTAGCGGGGAACGAGCAGTACTTC. Amino acid sequence: CARRGLAGNEQYF.

The chain links TRBV13 to TRBJ2-1, with D uncertain. Germline V gene data show CDR1 as PRHDT and CDR2 as FYEKMQ (reference sequence). The CDR3 has 14 amino acids. Trimming left V 5 bases short and J 6 bases short, with 14 bases between. DNA of the CDR3: TGTGCCAGCAGCCCCCGCCCAGCGTCCAATGAGCAGTTCTTC. Translated: CASSPRPASNEQFF.

The chain joins TRBV7-2 to TRBJ2-3; D is unclear. V shed 5 bases and J shed 2 bases, with 5 bases lying between them. The V gene's germline CDR1 is SGHTA and CDR2 FQGNSA. The CDR3 sequence is 12 residues long. CDR3 coding DNA: TGTGCCAGCAGCCCATTCACAGATACGCAGTATTTT. Its protein product is CASSPFTDTQYF.

The chain combines TRBV2 with TRBJ2-5; 8 nucleotides align to TRBD2. The trim removed 7 bases at V and 5 bases at J, leaving 9 bases unmatched. Per the germline V gene, CDR1 is SNHLY and CDR2 is FYNNEI. The CDR3 is made up of 14 amino acids. CDR3 sequence (DNA): TGTGCCAGCACCAAGCGGGGGCAAACTGAGACCCAGTACTTC. Its translation is CASTKRGQTETQYF.

This rearrangement joins TRBV1 to TRBJ1-1. TRBV1 is classified as a pseudogene. This CDR3 comprises 15 residues. The chain's CDR3 is CTSSQEVACDTEAFF. The DNA of the CDR3 is TGCACCAGCAGCCAAGAGGTAGCTTGTGACACTGAAGCTTTCTTT.

The rearrangement joins TRBV9 to TRBJ2-1, with 7 bases lining up with TRBD2. The CDR3 runs to 18 residues. V dropped 4 bases and J dropped 6; count of bases not matched to a gene: 19. Germline V gene lookup returns CDR1 SGDLS and CDR2 YYNGEE. CDR3 nucleotides: TGTGCCAGCAGCACCTTAGGAGGGAGGGCCTCGAGGGGCAATGAGCAGTTCTTC. It yields the protein CASSTLGGRASRGNEQFF.

The chain couples TRBV7-9 to TRBJ2-5, with D perhaps TRBD2 (6 bases). Germline V lookup: CDR1 SEHNR, CDR2 FQNEAQ (reference sequence). The CDR3 length is 14 residues. The germline V and J ends were trimmed by 1 base and 1 base, with 7 bases remaining between them. The CDR3 DNA sequence: TGTGCCAGCAGCTTAGGACTAGGCCAAGAGACCCAGTACTTC. As protein: CASSLGLGQETQYF.